A selection of T cell receptor beta chains follows, all from one sample in a study of cytomegalovirus exposure and HLA in healthy donors. Sequenced by immunoSEQ multiplex PCR; TCRdb stores in-frame clones only, minus some. The repertoire holds some 170,000 clones, roughly four fifths seen once, with about 11% in the top ten. The sample taken for sequencing was PBMCs. These receptors came from a middle-aged man in good health and CMV-seropositive. Both conserved end residues are part of each CDR3. The D gene is left open where the match is weak. Rows may omit the clone size; those that give it use once, few, many or a size class.

v_call,d_call,clone_size,cdr3_length,j_call,cdr3_aa,cdr3_nt
TRBV18,TRBD1,.,15,TRBJ2-7,CASSPGTGSSYEQYF,TGTGCCAGCTCACCCGGGACAGGGAGCTCCTACGAGCAGTACTTC
TRBV15,.,.,16,TRBJ1-1,CATSRAGGGRGTEAFF,TGTGCCACCAGCAGAGCGGGCGGGGGGCGCGGCACTGAAGCTTTCTTT
TRBV19,.,.,15,TRBJ1-2,CASSIDRGQLYGYTF,TGTGCCAGTAGTATAGATCGTGGACAGCTCTATGGCTACACCTTC
TRBV5-4,.,.,15,TRBJ2-1,CASSLPGNTDRKQFF,TGTGCCAGCAGCTTGCCGGGGAATACTGACAGGAAGCAGTTCTTC
TRBV7-9,.,.,14,TRBJ2-3,CASSLPEAADTQYF,TGTGCCAGCAGTCTACCAGAGGCGGCAGATACGCAGTATTTT
TRBV5-4,.,.,14,TRBJ1-2,CASSLGGANYGYTF,TGTGCCAGCAGCTTGGGGGGGGCTAACTATGGCTACACCTTC
TRBV11-2,TRBD2,.,17,TRBJ2-3,CASSLVSTSGGTDTQYF,TGTGCCAGCAGCTTAGTCTCGACTAGCGGGGGCACAGATACGCAGTATTTT
TRBV28,TRBD1,.,15,TRBJ1-5,CASSSGGEGNQPQHF,TGTGCCAGCAGTTCAGGGGGCGAGGGCAATCAGCCCCAGCATTTT
TRBV7-9,TRBD1,.,15,TRBJ2-7,CASSLRQGVKSEQYF,TGTGCCAGCAGCTTGCGACAGGGGGTTAAAAGCGAGCAGTACTTC
TRBV28,TRBD1,.,14,TRBJ1-3,CASSLGTGGNTIYF,TGTGCCAGCAGTTTGGGGACAGGAGGAAACACCATATATTTT
TRBV5-5,TRBD1,few,15,TRBJ1-6,CASSLVRGLGSPLHF,TGTGCCAGCAGCTTAGTCAGGGGGTTAGGTTCACCCCTCCACTTT
TRBV6-6,.,.,16,TRBJ1-1,CASSYAQAPMNTEAFF,TGTGCCAGCAGTTACGCGCAGGCCCCTATGAACACTGAAGCTTTCTTT
TRBV6-4,.,few,16,TRBJ1-6,CASSDSAGARNSPLHF,TGTGCCAGCAGTGACTCTGCGGGGGCGCGTAATTCACCCCTCCACTTT
TRBV6-5,.,.,15,TRBJ2-2,CASSRPSADTGELFF,TGTGCCAGCAGTCGGCCTAGCGCGGACACCGGGGAGCTGTTTTTT
TRBV7-9,TRBD1,.,13,TRBJ1-1,CASSFTGDTEAFF,TGTGCCAGCAGCTTCACAGGGGACACTGAAGCTTTCTTT
TRBV19,.,.,15,TRBJ2-5,CASSAEPTLRETQYF,TGTGCCAGTAGTGCCGAGCCAACCCTCCGTGAGACCCAGTACTTC
TRBV5-1,.,.,13,TRBJ1-1,CASSFSGNTEAFF,TGCGCCAGCAGCTTTTCGGGGAACACTGAAGCTTTCTTT
TRBV5-4,.,.,15,TRBJ1-3,CASSRGFDSGNTIYF,TGTGCCAGCAGTAGGGGGTTCGACTCTGGAAACACCATATATTTT
TRBV4-2,TRBD2,few,15,TRBJ2-3,CASSPLAGFTDTQYF,TGTGCCAGCAGCCCCCTAGCGGGGTTCACAGATACGCAGTATTTT
TRBV30,.,.,13,TRBJ2-7,CAWMRAGPYEQYF,TGTGCCTGGATGAGGGCGGGCCCCTACGAGCAGTACTTC
TRBV13,TRBD2,once,17,TRBJ2-1,CASSEGTSGAGEDEQFF,TGTGCCAGCAGCGAAGGGACTAGCGGGGCCGGAGAGGATGAGCAGTTCTTC
TRBV6-5,.,few,13,TRBJ1-2,CASSYLEAYGYTF,TGTGCCAGCAGTTACCTAGAGGCCTATGGCTACACCTTC
TRBV25-1,TRBD1,.,14,TRBJ2-2,CASRGTGGPGELFF,TGTGCCAGCAGGGGGACAGGGGGGCCCGGGGAGCTGTTTTTT
TRBV7-2,.,few,15,TRBJ1-2,CASSSPNRAHYGYTF,TGTGCCAGCAGCTCCCCGAACAGGGCCCACTATGGCTACACCTTC
TRBV4-2,TRBD2,.,16,TRBJ2-7,CASSPPGLAGGYEQYF,TGTGCCAGCAGCCCCCCCGGACTAGCGGGAGGGTACGAGCAGTACTTC
TRBV7-9,TRBD1,.,13,TRBJ2-7,CSSSHQGAREQYF,TGTTCCAGCAGCCACCAGGGGGCGAGGGAGCAGTACTTC
TRBV4-3,.,.,15,TRBJ1-6,CASSQELWGGSPLHF,TGCGCCAGCAGCCAAGAGTTATGGGGAGGTTCACCCCTCCACTTT
TRBV27,TRBD2,.,17,TRBJ2-2,CASSLSRPRGRTGELFF,TGTGCCAGCAGTTTATCGAGGCCGCGCGGGAGGACCGGGGAGCTGTTTTTT